This TCR beta chain was found in a study of T cells in Graves' hyperthyroidism and ophthalmopathy. Across the whole study: Peripheral blood sampling occurred at initial diagnosis, before any treatment.

This clonotype was counted many times. Its antigen is unknown. Orbital computed tomography, thyroid ultrasound, serum thyroxine and TRAb, and clinical symptoms together informed the diagnoses. Amplification of TCR beta CDR3 regions used RNA as the template. When the TCR CDR3 underwent first-round RT-PCR, the HTBI primer set was used. In TCRdb, the multiplex PCR reads were re-called with MiXCR into one record per CDR3 protein. The table includes a few hundred thousand distinct CDR3 sequences, over 15% detected once. The CDR3 loop spans 14 amino acids. V lost 6 bases to trimming and J lost 0 bases; unmatched junction nucleotides: 4. Per germline, CDR1 SGHAT and CDR2 FQNNGV. Study-level points and caveats: Model-based prediction identified ophthalmopathy a median roughly 6.1 months prior to its onset. Most thyroid clonotypes with frequency above 0.001 were detected in blood.

The receptor's source is a woman between 55 and 75 years old with Graves' ophthalmopathy. Material: blood. V gene TRBV11-2 combines with J gene TRBJ1-1; the match to TRBD1 covers 7 bases. CDR3 region: CASRLQGLNTEAFF. CDR3 coding DNA: TGTGCCAGCAGACTACAGGGGTTGAACACTGAAGCTTTCTTT.